The entry below gives a single T cell receptor (beta chain) sequence along with its context. This clone was seen once. Its antigen is still unknown. Base qualities are missing; no much larger clone stands one base away. Per the publication, the time point label means: cycle 2 day 1 (C2D1) of nivolumab. Every trial patient had relapsed after autologous stem cell transplantation, and cohorts A, B and C differed in prior brentuximab vedotin exposure. The trial cohort included 50 to 60 patients with relapsed/refractory classical Hodgkin lymphoma, and each patient had a best overall response of complete response, partial response or progressive disease. In the multi-cohort phase II CheckMate 205 trial, trial patients received single-agent nivolumab. Best overall response was determined by an independent review committee according to the 2007 International Working Group response criteria. PBMCs from the trial were collected at three points: immediately before nivolumab initiation (C1D1), and during therapy at cycle 2 day 1 and cycle 4 day 1. Peripheral blood was collected in 8 mL Vacutainer Cell Preparation Tubes, from which PBMCs were isolated by centrifugation and then cryopreserved.

This entry comes from a study of PD-1 blockade in classical Hodgkin lymphoma (dated by TCRdb to about 2020). Notes on the research overall: Nivolumab dosing was 3 mg/kg intravenously every 2 weeks, continuing until either disease progression or unacceptable toxicity. The study used TCR beta sequencing and CyTOF to define a peripheral blood immune signature of response to PD-1 blockade in classical Hodgkin lymphoma. Points the paper makes about the study in general: The study was limited to a single clinical trial cohort, and causes of repertoire differences, possibly disease activity or prior therapy, remained undefined. Among trial patients, those achieving complete response had baseline diversity similar to that of newly diagnosed patients, while diversity was significantly lower in partial responders and progressors. CD4+ but not CD8+ TCR diversity rose significantly by C4D1 (p=0.0027 vs p=0.16), most apparent in complete responders (p=0.02). Newly diagnosed patients were reported to have lower baseline TCR diversity than healthy donors, and relapsed/refractory patients were reported to have lower baseline TCR diversity still. Diversity was lower in patients who began nivolumab less than 1 year after ASCT, so these patients were left out of later analyses to avoid confounding by immune reconstitution.

Per the germline V gene, SGHTS is the CDR1 and YDEGEE is the CDR2. Trimmed from V: 3 bases; trimmed from J: 1 base; junction bases lacking a gene match: 18. Spanning cysteine to phenylalanine, the CDR3 consists of 20 amino acids. Left in the record is the CDR3 DNA by itself, 60 bases read in frame from the first base. Genomic DNA was isolated using the Qiagen DNeasy kit from unsorted PBMCs as well as from negatively selected CD4+ and CD8+ fractions. Amplification of TCR beta CDR3 regions was done by immunoSEQ multiplex PCR with primers that anneal to V and J segments. A synthetic immune receptor repertoire was used to minimize amplification bias, and remaining bias was computationally removed after sequencing. The authors' analysis ran thus. Custom Python scripts were used to quantify repertoire diversity as the Shannon entropy index. The unsorted, CD4+ and CD8+ repertoires were each analyzed separately, with the exception of combined analyses, where CD4+ and CD8+ sequences were merged in silico. A clone counted as expanded when the clone's frequency after treatment rose at least 2-fold relative to C1D1, and clones undetected at baseline were given a pseudocount of 0.5. Singleton clones were defined as clones with 0 or 1 copy at C1D1, and non-singleton clones were defined as clones with 2 or more copies. Clones expanded in unsorted samples were annotated as CD4+, CD8+ or unknown by matching protein sequences in sorted samples from the same patient. Wilcoxon tests on paired samples were used to test changes in diversity from C1D1 to C4D1. TCRdb mirrors the immuneACCESS table, restricted to in-frame sequences. Some clones are absent from its copies; in checked studies, under half trace to an unresolved V gene, and the reason for the others is unknown. The DNA was the basis for D and trimming; V, J and clone size are from that table. Within this sample are approximately 100,000 clones, with approximately 90% of them counted one time only. About 6.1% of the sample goes to the ten largest clones.

Recombination connected TRBV5-8 to TRBJ1-5, and TRBD1 aligns with 8 junction nucleotides. This sample comprised peripheral blood mononuclear cells (PBMCs), obtained before the second cycle of nivolumab. The receptor comes from a human donor with classical Hodgkin lymphoma. In nucleotides, the sequence is TGTGCCAGCAGCTCACAACCATACAGGGGGATTGTATTGAGCAATCAGCCCCAGCATTTT. Translated, it gives CASSSQPYRGIVLSNQPQHF.